Each of the 13 T cell receptor beta chains below was sequenced from the same sample in a study of shared clonotypes between healthy human individuals. Sequencing was performed with immunoSEQ multiplex PCR; in TCRdb, only in-frame clones are kept and a portion is missing. In the table there are 2 million to 2.5 million clones, 85% to 95% of which are singletons. Sequenced: naive CD4+ T cells from PBMCs. Subset reported: CD45RA+ positively selected. The receptors come from a man aged 18 to 29 in good health. Some clones in this sample may be carry-over from other donors' samples.

The V and J genes are TRBV19 and TRBJ1-2, with D possibly matching TRBD1 (6 bases). Trimming removed 5 bases from V and 4 bases from J, with 8 bases in between. The CDR3 consists of 12 residues. Per the germline V gene, CDR1 is LNHDA and CDR2 is SQIVND (reference sequence). The CDR3 nucleotides read TGTGCCAGTAGTGACAGGACCTATGGCTACACCTTC. Encoded protein: CASSDRTYGYTF.

This rearrangement joins TRBV5-1 to TRBJ2-1; D unclear. The CDR3 totals 14 residues. Between the trimmed V and J ends, which lost 1 base and 2 bases, there was a span of 7 bases. Germline CDR1 SGHRS, CDR2 YFSETQ. CDR3 DNA: TGCGCCAGCAGCTTGTACCAAACCTACAATGAGCAGTTCTTC. Amino acids: CASSLYQTYNEQFF.

This clone has only one observation. The rearrangement uses TRBV5-1 and TRBJ2-2, with TRBD1 matching over 7 bases. Unmatched junction bases numbered 13, after V lost 1 base and J lost 4 bases. CDR3 length: 18 amino acids. CDR1 and CDR2 (germline): SGHRS, YFSETQ. As DNA, the CDR3 is TGCGCCAGCAGCTTGCGGGCGAATCGACAGGGCGGCACCGGGGAGCTGTTTTTT. Translated, it gives CASSLRANRQGGTGELFF.

J is TRBJ1-3 and V is TRBV18, with D unclear. The CDR3 contains 16 residues. Germline V gene data show CDR1 as KGHSH and CDR2 as LQKENI. V dropped 5 bases and J dropped 0 bases, with 14 bases sitting between them. The CDR3 region has the DNA TGTGCCAGCTCATCCACCGAGACACTCTCTGGAAACACCATATATTTT. Amino acids: CASSSTETLSGNTIYF. The full variable domain, rest sourced from reference TRBV18 and TRBJ1-3, is NAGVMQNPRHLVRRRGQEARLRCSPMKGHSHVYWYRQLPEEGLKFMVYLQKENIIDESGMPKERFSAEFPKEGPSILRIQQVVRGDSAAYFCASSSTETLSGNTIYFGEGSWLTVV.

V is TRBV5-4 and J is TRBJ1-2; the D is unclear. Germline CDR1 and CDR2: SGHNT and YYREEE (reference sequence). The V end lost 4 bases, the J end lost 7 bases, and 17 bases lay between the germline ends. The CDR3 contains 14 residues. The CDR3 nucleotides read TGTGCCAGCAGCCCTGACACGGGGAGGCGTGGCTACACCTTC. Translating gives CASSPDTGRRGYTF.

This clone was found once. V gene TRBV28 combines with J gene TRBJ2-7, with 9 bases identical to TRBD1. CDR1 is MDHEN and CDR2 is SYDVKM in the germline V gene. This CDR3 contains 16 residues. The ends lost 5 bases at V and 5 bases at J; junction bases unmatched: 13. This CDR3 is CASSLPGQGRGDEQYF. In nucleotides, the CDR3 is TGTGCCAGCAGTCTCCCGGGACAGGGAAGGGGTGACGAGCAGTACTTC.

The DNA for the CDR3 is TGCAGCGTCTCCCTCTCTGGGGCCAACGTCCTGACTTTC. This encodes CSVSLSGANVLTF. The rearrangement uses TRBV29-1 and TRBJ2-6; no firm D call. V was clipped by 6 bases and J by 0 bases, with 6 bases between them. This CDR3 is built from 13 residues. Germline-derived CDR1 and CDR2 are SQVTM and ANQGSEA.

The chain uses TRBV5-5 and TRBJ1-4; 9 bases map to TRBD1. Trimming at V came to 0 bases and at J to 7 bases, leaving 4 bases not matched to a gene. The length of the CDR3 is 15 residues. From germline, CDR1 is SGHKS and CDR2 YYEKEE (reference sequence). CDR3 sequence reads: CASSLGGQGGEKLFF. The DNA of the CDR3 is TGTGCCAGCAGCTTGGGGGGACAGGGAGGTGAAAAACTGTTTTTT.

V usage is TRBV19 and J usage is TRBJ2-7; D might be TRBD2 (6 bases). CDR1 is LNHDA, CDR2 SQIVND, per germline (reference sequence). The CDR3 loop spans 16 amino acids. Trimming removed 5 bases at V and 5 bases at J, with 22 bases between. The CDR3 nucleotides read TGTGCCAGTAGTTCCCCTCAGGCGGGATATTACGACGAGCAGTACTTC. Amino acid sequence: CASSSPQAGYYDEQYF.

A word on this clone: The identical CDR3 is also encoded by other nucleotide sequences in the sample. J is TRBJ2-3 and V is TRBV7-9, with 10 bases aligning to TRBD2. V lost 5 bases to trimming and J lost 4 bases; unmatched junction nucleotides: 3. The CDR3 has 14 residues. Germline V lookup: CDR1 SEHNR, CDR2 FQNEAQ (reference sequence). The CDR3 sequence is CASSPGTSADTQYF. The CDR3 DNA reads TGTGCCAGCAGCCCCGGGACTAGCGCAGATACGCAGTATTTT.

This clone was observed a handful of times. This sample also contains other DNA sequences that code for the same CDR3. J is TRBJ1-1 and V is TRBV7-3; D remains unclear. Trimming removed 5 bases from V and 1 base from J, with 14 bases in between. CDR1 SGHTA and CDR2 FQGTGA come from the germline V gene. The CDR3 sequence is 15 residues long. CDR3 sequence reads: CASSLGTGRNTEAFF. CDR3 bases: TGTGCCAGCAGCCTGGGAACCGGGAGGAACACTGAAGCTTTCTTT.

This chain joins TRBV2 and TRBJ2-2; tentatively, D is TRBD2 (6 bases). This CDR3 region has 13 residues. V was pared by 7 bases and J by 3 bases, with 9 bases between. Germline V lookup: CDR1 SNHLY, CDR2 FYNNEI. This chain's CDR3 is CASTTRHTGELFF. CDR3 nucleotides: TGTGCCAGCACGACTAGACACACCGGGGAGCTGTTTTTT.

As DNA, the CDR3 is TGTGCCAGTAGTCCAGCTCCCGGAGGCTACACCTTC. Residues: CASSPAPGGYTF. The chain has TRBV19 and TRBJ1-2; D gene uncertain. The CDR3 is 12 amino acids. Germline lookup yields CDR1 LNHDA and CDR2 SQIVND (reference sequence). Trimming removed 5 bases from V and 8 bases from J, with 12 bases in between.